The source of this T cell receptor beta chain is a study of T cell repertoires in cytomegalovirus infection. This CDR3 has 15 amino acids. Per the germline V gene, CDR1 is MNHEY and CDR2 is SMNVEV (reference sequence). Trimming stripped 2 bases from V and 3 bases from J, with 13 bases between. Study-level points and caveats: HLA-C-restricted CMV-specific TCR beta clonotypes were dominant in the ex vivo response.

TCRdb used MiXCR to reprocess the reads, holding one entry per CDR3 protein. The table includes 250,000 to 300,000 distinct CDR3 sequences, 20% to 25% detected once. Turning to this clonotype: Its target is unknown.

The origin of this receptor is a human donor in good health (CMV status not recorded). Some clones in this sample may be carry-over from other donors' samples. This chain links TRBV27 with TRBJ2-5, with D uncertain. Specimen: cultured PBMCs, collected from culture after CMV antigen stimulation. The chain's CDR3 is CASSLVGRNEETQYF. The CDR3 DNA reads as TGTGCCAGCAGTTTAGTAGGACGGAACGAAGAGACCCAGTACTTC.